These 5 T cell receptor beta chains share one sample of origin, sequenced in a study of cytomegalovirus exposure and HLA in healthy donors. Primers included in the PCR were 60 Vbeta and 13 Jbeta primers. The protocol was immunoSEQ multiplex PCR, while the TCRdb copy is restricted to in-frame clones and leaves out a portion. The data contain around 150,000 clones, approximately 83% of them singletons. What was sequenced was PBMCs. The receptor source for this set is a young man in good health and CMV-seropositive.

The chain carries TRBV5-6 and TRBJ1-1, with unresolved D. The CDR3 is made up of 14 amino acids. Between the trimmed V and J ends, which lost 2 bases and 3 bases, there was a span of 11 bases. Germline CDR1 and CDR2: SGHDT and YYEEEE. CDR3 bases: TGTGCCAGCAGCTTCGGGGTAGTGGACACTGAAGCTTTCTTT. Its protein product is CASSFGVVDTEAFF.

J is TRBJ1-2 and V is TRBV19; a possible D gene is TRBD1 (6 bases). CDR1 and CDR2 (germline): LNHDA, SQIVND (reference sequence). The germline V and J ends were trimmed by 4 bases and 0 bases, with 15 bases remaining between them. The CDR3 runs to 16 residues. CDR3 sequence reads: CASSTPEDSPNYGYTF. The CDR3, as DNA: TGTGCCAGTAGTACACCAGAGGACAGCCCTAACTATGGCTACACCTTC.

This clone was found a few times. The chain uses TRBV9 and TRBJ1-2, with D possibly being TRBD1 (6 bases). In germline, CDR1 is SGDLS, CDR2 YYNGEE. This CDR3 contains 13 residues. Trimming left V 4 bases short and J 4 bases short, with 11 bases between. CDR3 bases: TGTGCCAGCAGCCCCCTGGACAGCTATGGCTACACCTTC. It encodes CASSPLDSYGYTF.

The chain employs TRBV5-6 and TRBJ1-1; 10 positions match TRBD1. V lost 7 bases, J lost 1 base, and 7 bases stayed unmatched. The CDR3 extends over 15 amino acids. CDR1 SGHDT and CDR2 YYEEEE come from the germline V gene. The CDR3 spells CASGDRGLGNTEAFF. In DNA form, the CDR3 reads TGTGCCAGCGGAGACAGGGGGCTAGGGAACACTGAAGCTTTCTTT.

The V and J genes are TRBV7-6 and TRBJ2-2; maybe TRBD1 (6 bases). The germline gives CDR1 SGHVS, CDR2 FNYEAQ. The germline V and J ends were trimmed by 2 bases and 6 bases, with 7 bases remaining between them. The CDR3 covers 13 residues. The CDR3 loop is CASSLRGSGELFF. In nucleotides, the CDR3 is TGTGCCAGCAGCTTAAGGGGGTCCGGGGAGCTGTTTTTT.